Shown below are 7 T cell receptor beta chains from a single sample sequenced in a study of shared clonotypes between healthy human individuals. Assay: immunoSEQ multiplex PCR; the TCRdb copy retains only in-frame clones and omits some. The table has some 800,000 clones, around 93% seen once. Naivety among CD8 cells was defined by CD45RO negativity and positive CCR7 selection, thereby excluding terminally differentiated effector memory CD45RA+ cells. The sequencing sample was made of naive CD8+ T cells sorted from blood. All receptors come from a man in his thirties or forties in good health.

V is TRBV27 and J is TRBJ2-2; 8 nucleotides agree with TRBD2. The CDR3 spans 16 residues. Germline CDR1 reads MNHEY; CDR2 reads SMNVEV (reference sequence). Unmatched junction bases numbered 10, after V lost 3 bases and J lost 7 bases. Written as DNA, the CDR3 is TGTGCCAGCAGTTTTAAAGGACTAGCTGGTGGCGGGGAGCTGTTTTTT. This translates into CASSFKGLAGGGELFF.

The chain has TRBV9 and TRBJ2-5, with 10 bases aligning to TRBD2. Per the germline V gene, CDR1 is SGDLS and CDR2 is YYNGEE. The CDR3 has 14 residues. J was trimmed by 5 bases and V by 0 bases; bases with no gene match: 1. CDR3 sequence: CASSVVAGGETQYF. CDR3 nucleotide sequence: TGTGCCAGCAGCGTAGTAGCGGGAGGTGAGACCCAGTACTTC.

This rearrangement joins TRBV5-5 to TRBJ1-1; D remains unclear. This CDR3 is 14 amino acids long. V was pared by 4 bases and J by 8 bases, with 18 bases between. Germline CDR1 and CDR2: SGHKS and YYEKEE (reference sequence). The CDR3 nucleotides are TGTGCCAGCAGCACTCCCTCTCTGGACGAAGAAGCTTTCTTT. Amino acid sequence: CASSTPSLDEEAFF. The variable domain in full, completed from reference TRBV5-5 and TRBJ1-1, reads DAGVTQSPTHLIKTRGQQVTLRCSPISGHKSVSWYQQVLGQGPQFIFQYYEKEERGRGNFPDRFSARQFPNYSSELNVNALLLGDSALYLCASSTPSLDEEAFFGQGTRLTVV.

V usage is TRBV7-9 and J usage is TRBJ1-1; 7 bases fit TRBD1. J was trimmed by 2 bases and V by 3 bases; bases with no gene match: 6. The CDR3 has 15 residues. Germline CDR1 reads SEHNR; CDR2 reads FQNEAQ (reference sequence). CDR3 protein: CASSFRDSSNTEAFF. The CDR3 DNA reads TGTGCCAGCAGCTTCCGGGACAGCTCAAACACTGAAGCTTTCTTT.

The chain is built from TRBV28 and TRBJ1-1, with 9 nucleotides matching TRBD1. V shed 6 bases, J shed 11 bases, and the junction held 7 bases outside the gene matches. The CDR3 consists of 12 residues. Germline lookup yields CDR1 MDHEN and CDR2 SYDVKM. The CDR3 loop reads CASRGQGRRAFF. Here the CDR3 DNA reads TGTGCCAGCAGGGGACAGGGTAGGAGGGCTTTCTTT.

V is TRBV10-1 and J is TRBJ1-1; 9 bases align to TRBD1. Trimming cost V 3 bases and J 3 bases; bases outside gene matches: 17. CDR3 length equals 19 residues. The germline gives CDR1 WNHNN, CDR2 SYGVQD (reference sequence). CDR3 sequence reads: CASSDYRDRAYSRDTEAFF. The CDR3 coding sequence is TGCGCCAGCAGTGACTACCGGGACAGGGCTTACTCTAGGGACACTGAAGCTTTCTTT.

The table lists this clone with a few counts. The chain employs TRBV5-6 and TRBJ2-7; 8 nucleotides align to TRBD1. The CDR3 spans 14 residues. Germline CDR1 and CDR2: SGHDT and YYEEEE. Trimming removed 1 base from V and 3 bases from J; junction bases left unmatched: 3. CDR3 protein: CASSLRRGHYEQYF. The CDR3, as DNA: TGTGCCAGCAGCTTGCGCAGGGGGCACTACGAGCAGTACTTC.